These 29 T cell receptor beta chains share one sample of origin, sequenced in a study of a mutant IDH1 vaccine in newly diagnosed glioma. The data were produced by immunoSEQ multiplex PCR, yet TCRdb's version contains in-frame clones alone and is incomplete. The sample carries some 80,000 clones, about 85% recorded once. Time point reported: week 23, last vaccination. The vaccine gave 300 ug of a 20-mer mutant IDH1 peptide subcutaneously per dose. Their specific antigens are unknown. This specimen consisted of PBMCs, obtained from a glioma patient whose treatment included an IDH1 peptide vaccine. All receptors come from a woman between 50 and 59 years old with glioma.

The chain has TRBV6-1 and TRBJ2-5; 9 bases agree with TRBD1. Germline V gene data show CDR1 as MNHNS and CDR2 as SASEGT. V lost 3 bases, J lost 5 bases, and 7 bases stayed unmatched. This CDR3 has 15 residues. The CDR3 is CASSENRGQRETQYF. In DNA form, the CDR3 reads TGTGCCAGCAGTGAGAACAGGGGGCAGCGGGAGACCCAGTACTTC.

This sequence joins TRBV2 and TRBJ1-2; a possible D gene is TRBD1 (6 bases). The CDR3 spans 11 residues. Trimming removed 7 bases at V and 7 bases at J, with 10 bases between. CDR1 and CDR2 from the germline V gene are SNHLY and FYNNEI. The CDR3 loop is CASKDRPGYTF. CDR3 coding DNA: TGTGCCAGCAAGGACAGACCTGGCTACACCTTC. Combining the CDR3 with reference TRBV2 and TRBJ1-2 gives the whole variable domain EPEVTQTPSHQVTQMGQEVILRCVPISNHLYFYWYRQILGQKVEFLVSFYNNEISEKSEIFDDQFSVERPDGSNFTLKIRSTKLEDSAMYFCASKDRPGYTFGSGTRLTVV.

J is TRBJ1-4 and V is TRBV7-9, with a tentative D call TRBD1 (6 bases). V was cut by 4 bases and J by 5 bases, with 17 bases left in between. Germline CDR1 SEHNR, CDR2 FQNEAQ (reference sequence). The CDR3 runs to 16 residues. This chain's CDR3 is CASSSNLRTVNEKLFF. The DNA of the CDR3 is TGTGCCAGCAGCTCAAATCTCAGGACAGTAAATGAAAAACTGTTTTTT.

DNA of the CDR3: TGTGCCAGTAGTCTAAGGACAGGGGGCACCGGGGAGCTGTTTTTT. Translated, it gives CASSLRTGGTGELFF. The chain recombines TRBV19 with TRBJ2-2; 10 positions agree with TRBD1. Germline assignment: CDR1 LNHDA and CDR2 SQIVND (reference sequence). This CDR3 is 15 amino acids long. Losses at the gene ends were 5 bases for V and 4 bases for J; bases not matched to a gene: 4. The whole variable domain, remainder taken from reference TRBV19 and TRBJ2-2, is DGGITQSPKYLFRKEGQNVTLSCEQNLNHDAMYWYRQDPGQGLRLIYYSQIVNDFQKGDIAEGYSVSREKKESFPLTVTSAQKNPTAFYLCASSLRTGGTGELFFGEGSRLTVL.

The V gene is TRBV19, the J gene TRBJ2-3; 9 bases agree with TRBD1. CDR3 length equals 15 residues. The germline gives CDR1 LNHDA, CDR2 SQIVND (reference sequence). J lost 4 bases, V lost 6 bases, and 8 bases had no gene match. The CDR3 sequence: CASSPRDRAADTQYF. The CDR3, as DNA: TGTGCCAGTAGCCCCCGGGACAGGGCCGCAGATACGCAGTATTTT.

This clone appeared a few times. The gene calls are TRBV4-1 and TRBJ1-2; D uncertain. The CDR3 is 14 residues long. Deletions cut 0 bases from V and 4 bases from J, with 9 bases between. CDR1 and CDR2 from the germline V gene are MGHRA and YSYEKL. In DNA form, the CDR3 reads TGCGCCAGCAGCCAAGACTGGATTCCCTATGGCTACACCTTC. This translates into CASSQDWIPYGYTF.

V usage is TRBV11-2 and J usage is TRBJ2-1; D unclear. This CDR3 is 14 amino acids long. V was shortened by 3 bases and J by 2 bases, with 8 bases between the two germline ends. Germline-derived CDR1 and CDR2 are SGHAT and FQNNGV. The CDR3 here is CASSLGGTYNEQFF. The CDR3 coding sequence is TGTGCCAGCAGCTTGGGCGGAACCTACAATGAGCAGTTCTTC.

The V call is TRBV29-1, the J call TRBJ2-5; 8 nucleotides line up with TRBD1. Per germline, CDR1 SQVTM and CDR2 ANQGSEA. This CDR3 comprises 13 residues. V was clipped by 5 bases and J by 5 bases; unmatched bases: 7. CDR3 bases: TGCAGCGTTTCCTTGACAGGGGTGGAGACCCAGTACTTC. This codes for CSVSLTGVETQYF.

This clone was observed a handful of times. The rearrangement links TRBV28 to TRBJ1-5, with D perhaps matching TRBD1 (5 bases). CDR3 length: 14 amino acids. Germline V gives CDR1 MDHEN, CDR2 SYDVKM. V lost 6 bases to trimming and J lost 3 bases, with 12 bases between them. In DNA form, the CDR3 reads TGTGCCAGCAGACGGGGCGCCGTCAATCAGCCCCAGCATTTT. It translates to CASRRGAVNQPQHF.

This chain links TRBV10-3 with TRBJ1-5; a possible D gene is TRBD1 (6 bases). Deletions cut 2 bases from V and 1 base from J, with 15 bases between. This CDR3 is built from 17 residues. CDR1 ENHRY and CDR2 SYGVKD come from the germline V gene. The CDR3: CAISEEGGLVSNQPQHF. Written as DNA, the CDR3 is TGTGCCATCAGTGAGGAGGGGGGCCTTGTCAGCAATCAGCCCCAGCATTTT.

The chain employs TRBV9 and TRBJ2-2; the D is unclear. The V gene lost 6 bases and the J gene lost 1 base, with 7 bases spanning the gap. Germline CDR1 SGDLS, CDR2 YYNGEE. The CDR3 runs 13 residues. The CDR3 here is CASMSENTGELFF. The CDR3 DNA follows: TGTGCCAGCATGTCGGAGAACACCGGGGAGCTGTTTTTT.

The CDR3 DNA follows: TGTGCCAGCAGCCCCCTTAGACTAGCGGGAATATACGAGCAGTACTTC. Protein product: CASSPLRLAGIYEQYF. The chain uses TRBV27 and TRBJ2-7; 11 nucleotides match TRBD2. With V trimmed by 6 bases and J by 4 bases, 11 bases remained unmatched. Germline V gene data show CDR1 as MNHEY and CDR2 as SMNVEV (reference sequence). CDR3 length: 16 residues.

This clone has a single count. This rearrangement joins TRBV27 to TRBJ2-7, with D possibly TRBD1 on 6 matching bases. The germline CDR1 and CDR2 sequences are MNHEY and SMNVEV (reference sequence). The CDR3 runs 12 residues. Trimming took 9 bases from V and 5 from J, leaving 14 bases between them. The CDR3 DNA follows: TGTGCCAGTGGGGGCAGGTACCACGAGCAGTACTTC. Amino acids: CASGGRYHEQYF.

The chain combines TRBV19 with TRBJ2-2; 9 nucleotides line up with TRBD2. The V gene's germline CDR1 is LNHDA and CDR2 SQIVND (reference sequence). This CDR3 region has 15 residues. V was clipped by 5 bases and J by 1 base; unmatched bases: 2. CDR3 coding DNA: TGTGCCAGTAGTGGTAGCGGGAGGAACACCGGGGAGCTGTTTTTT. Encoded protein: CASSGSGRNTGELFF.

V and J are TRBV7-9 and TRBJ1-1; D is ambiguous. Germline V lookup: CDR1 SEHNR, CDR2 FQNEAQ (reference sequence). The CDR3 is 13 residues long. V dropped 2 bases and J dropped 2 bases, with 6 bases sitting between them. The chain's CDR3 is CASSLSGNTEAFF. The CDR3 coding sequence is TGTGCCAGCAGCTTATCGGGTAACACTGAAGCTTTCTTT.

The sample holds a few counts of this clone. J is TRBJ2-2 and V is TRBV6-5; tentative D call: TRBD1 (5 bases). Germline V CDR1 and CDR2: MNHEY, SVGAGI. V was trimmed by 8 bases and J by 5 bases, leaving 12 bases between them. The CDR3 consists of 13 residues. CDR3 nucleotides: TGTGCCAGCGTCAGGGCTGGGACCGGGGAGCTGTTTTTT. The encoded protein is CASVRAGTGELFF.

The V call is TRBV5-1, the J call TRBJ2-3, with TRBD2 matching 13 bases. Germline trimming cut 0 bases from V and 2 bases from J; bases unmatched to any gene: 18. CDR3 length: 22 amino acids. Germline lookup yields CDR1 SGHRS and CDR2 YFSETQ. As DNA, the CDR3 is TGCGCCAGCAGCTTGGCCATGAGGGGTACTAGCGGGAGGGCCGGGGTCACAGATACGCAGTATTTT. Translating gives CASSLAMRGTSGRAGVTDTQYF.

V and J are TRBV5-1 and TRBJ2-1; D may match TRBD1 or TRBD2 (5 bases each). Germline CDR1 is SGHRS and CDR2 is YFSETQ. The CDR3 is made up of 15 amino acids. The V end lost 0 bases, the J end lost 2 bases, and 9 bases lay between the germline ends. The CDR3 DNA reads as TGCGCCAGCAGCTTGGCGGGGCCCCCCTACAATGAGCAGTTCTTC. Its protein is CASSLAGPPYNEQFF. Based on the CDR3 plus reference TRBV5-1 and TRBJ2-1, the full variable domain is KAGVTQTPRYLIKTRGQQVTLSCSPISGHRSVSWYQQTPGQGLQFLFEYFSETQRNKGNFPGRFSGRQFSNSRSEMNVSTLELGDSALYLCASSLAGPPYNEQFFGPGTRLTVL.

The chain links TRBV4-1 to TRBJ1-2; D is ambiguous. The CDR3 is 13 residues long. From germline, CDR1 is MGHRA and CDR2 YSYEKL. V shed 3 bases and J shed 2 bases, with 7 bases lying between them. The CDR3 region is CASSHTVNYGYTF. CDR3 DNA sequence: TGCGCCAGCAGCCACACAGTAAACTATGGCTACACCTTC.

This clone was recorded a few times. This sequence joins TRBV5-1 and TRBJ1-2; D is uncertain. Germline CDR1 is SGHRS and CDR2 is YFSETQ. Trimming pared 0 bases from V and 1 base from J, leaving 4 bases between. There are 13 residues in the CDR3. The CDR3, as DNA: TGCGCCAGCAGCTTGGGAGGTAACTATGGCTACACCTTC. Protein: CASSLGGNYGYTF.

A word on this clone: The sample has other DNA sequences that encode this CDR3 too. The J gene is TRBJ2-7, the V gene TRBV4-2, with 8 bases lining up with TRBD2. V gave up 4 bases and J gave up 3 bases; unmatched junction bases: 8. The CDR3 runs to 15 residues. Germline V gene data show CDR1 as LGHNA and CDR2 as YNFKEQ. The CDR3 bases are TGTGCCAGCAGCCCCGAAAGCGGGAGTTTCTACGAGCAGTACTTC. Its translation is CASSPESGSFYEQYF.

V usage is TRBV7-2 and J usage is TRBJ1-4; D is ambiguous. V gave up 1 base and J gave up 0 bases, with 9 bases separating them. CDR1 SGHTA and CDR2 FQGNSA come from the germline V gene. This CDR3 is 16 amino acids long. The DNA for the CDR3 is TGTGCCAGCAGCTTAGAGGGCACAACAACTAATGAAAAACTGTTTTTT. It codes for CASSLEGTTTNEKLFF.

V usage is TRBV7-9 and J usage is TRBJ2-2; 10 bases are shared with TRBD1. Germline V lookup: CDR1 SEHNR, CDR2 FQNEAQ (reference sequence). J lost 3 bases, V lost 2 bases, and 3 bases had no gene match. This CDR3 comprises 16 residues. In DNA, the CDR3 is TGTGCCAGCAGCTTAAGAGGGACAGGGGACACCGGGGAGCTGTTTTTT. Its translation is CASSLRGTGDTGELFF.

The chain combines TRBV6-1 with TRBJ2-7; tentatively, D is TRBD2 (6 bases). CDR3 length: 13 amino acids. Germline V lookup: CDR1 MNHNS, CDR2 SASEGT. V lost 7 bases to trimming and J lost 3 bases, with 13 bases between them. The CDR3 reads CASTRDSYYEQYF. The DNA of the CDR3 is TGTGCCAGCACCCGGGACTCCTACTACGAGCAGTACTTC.

The chain carries TRBV6-1 and TRBJ1-4; 9 bases line up with TRBD1. CDR1 and CDR2 from the germline V gene are MNHNS and SASEGT. The CDR3 totals 15 residues. The J segment lost 6 bases and the V segment lost 5 bases, leaving 7 bases of the junction unmatched. The CDR3 DNA reads TGTGCCAGCAGTTTCTACAGGGGGCGCGATGAAAAACTGTTTTTT. Encoded protein: CASSFYRGRDEKLFF.

The rearrangement joins TRBV5-1 to TRBJ1-4; TRBD1 matches 8 bases. Germline V gene sequence: CDR1 SGHRS, CDR2 YFSETQ. Trimming at V came to 5 bases and at J to 0 bases, leaving 3 bases not matched to a gene. The CDR3 contains 15 residues. The CDR3 loop is CASREQGATNEKLFF. The CDR3 DNA follows: TGCGCCAGCAGGGAACAGGGGGCAACTAATGAAAAACTGTTTTTT.

V usage is TRBV5-1 and J usage is TRBJ2-7, with 8 nucleotides matching TRBD1. This CDR3 has 14 residues. The junction had 9 bases not matched to a gene; V was cut back by 4 bases and J by 6 bases. Germline V gives CDR1 SGHRS, CDR2 YFSETQ. CDR3 DNA sequence: TGCGCCAGCAGCCTCGGGACAGGCGGCGCCGAGCAGTACTTC. Protein: CASSLGTGGAEQYF.

The chain combines TRBV4-2 with TRBJ2-1; D is unresolved. CDR3 length: 16 residues. V was pared by 0 bases and J by 4 bases, with 13 bases between. CDR1 LGHNA and CDR2 YNFKEQ come from the germline V gene. In nucleotides, the CDR3 is TGTGCCAGCAGCCAAGAAGCCCCTGATACTTACAATGAGCAGTTCTTC. This encodes CASSQEAPDTYNEQFF.

This chain uses TRBV11-2 with TRBJ2-5; 15 bases are a match to TRBD2. Germline CDR1 and CDR2: SGHAT and FQNNGV. V lost 0 bases and J lost 5; bases outside the gene matches: 10. The CDR3 length is 19 residues. Here the CDR3 DNA reads TGTGCCAGCAGCTTAGAGGGGACTAGCGGGAGGTCTGCTCGGGAGACCCAGTACTTC. Translating gives CASSLEGTSGRSARETQYF.